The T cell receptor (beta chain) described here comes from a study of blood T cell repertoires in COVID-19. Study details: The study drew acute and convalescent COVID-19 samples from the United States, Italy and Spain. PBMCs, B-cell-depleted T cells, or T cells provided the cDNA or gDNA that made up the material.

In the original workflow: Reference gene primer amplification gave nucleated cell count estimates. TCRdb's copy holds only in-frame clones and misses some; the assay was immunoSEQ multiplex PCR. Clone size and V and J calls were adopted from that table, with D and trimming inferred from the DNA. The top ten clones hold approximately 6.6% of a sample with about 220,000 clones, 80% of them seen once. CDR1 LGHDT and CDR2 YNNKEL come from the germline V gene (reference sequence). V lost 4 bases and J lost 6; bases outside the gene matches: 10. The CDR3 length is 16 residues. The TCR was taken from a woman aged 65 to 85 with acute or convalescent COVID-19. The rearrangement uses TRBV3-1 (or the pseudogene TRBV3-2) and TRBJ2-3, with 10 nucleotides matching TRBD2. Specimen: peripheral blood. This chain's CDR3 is CASSPRERGGGDTQYF. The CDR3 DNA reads TGTGCCAGCAGCCCGAGGGAGCGGGGGGGCGGGGATACGCAGTATTTT.